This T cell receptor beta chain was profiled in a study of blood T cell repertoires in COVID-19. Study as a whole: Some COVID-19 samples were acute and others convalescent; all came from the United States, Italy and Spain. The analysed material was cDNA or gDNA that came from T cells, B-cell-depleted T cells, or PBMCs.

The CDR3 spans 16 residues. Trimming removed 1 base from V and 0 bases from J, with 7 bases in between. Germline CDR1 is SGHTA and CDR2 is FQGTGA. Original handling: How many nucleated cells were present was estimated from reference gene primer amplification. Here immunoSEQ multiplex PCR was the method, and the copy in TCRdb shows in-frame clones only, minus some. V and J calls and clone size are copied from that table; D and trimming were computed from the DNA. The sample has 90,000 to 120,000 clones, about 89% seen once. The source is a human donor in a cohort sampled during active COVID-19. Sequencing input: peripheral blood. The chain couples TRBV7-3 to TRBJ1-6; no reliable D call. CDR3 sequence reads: CASSLNPSSYNSPLHF. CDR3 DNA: TGTGCCAGCAGCTTAAATCCTAGCTCCTATAATTCACCCCTCCACTTT.